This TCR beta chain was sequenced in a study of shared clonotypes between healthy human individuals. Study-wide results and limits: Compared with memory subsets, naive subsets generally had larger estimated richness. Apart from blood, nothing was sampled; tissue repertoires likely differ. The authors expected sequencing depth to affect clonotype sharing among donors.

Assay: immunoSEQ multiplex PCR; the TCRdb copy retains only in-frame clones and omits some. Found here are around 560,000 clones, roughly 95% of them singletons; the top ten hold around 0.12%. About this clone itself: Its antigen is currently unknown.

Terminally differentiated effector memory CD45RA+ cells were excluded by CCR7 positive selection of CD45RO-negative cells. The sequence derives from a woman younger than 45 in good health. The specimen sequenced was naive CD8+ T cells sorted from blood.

CDR3 nucleotides: TGTGCCATCAGGTTCGGGGGGAACACTGAAGCTTTCTTT. It specifies CAIRFGGNTEAFF. The chain joins TRBV10-3 to TRBJ1-1; tentatively, D is TRBD1 (5 bases). The V end was cut by 6 bases, the J end by 1 base, with 9 bases between. The CDR3 covers 13 residues. Germline lookup yields CDR1 ENHRY and CDR2 SYGVKD.